This T cell receptor (beta chain) was sequenced for a study of shared clonotypes between healthy human individuals. Regarding the study as a whole: It was anticipated that sequencing depth would influence how many clonotypes donors shared.

Concerning this clone: The antigen remains unidentified.

The CDR3 length is 11 residues. Trimming took off 7 bases at V and 3 bases at J, with 9 bases between the two ends. In germline, CDR1 is SQVTM, CDR2 ANQGSEA. The data were produced by immunoSEQ multiplex PCR, yet TCRdb's version contains in-frame clones alone and is incomplete. The sample lists 2,500,000 or so clones, over 85% seen once, with approximately 0.36% in the top ten. The origin of this receptor is a man aged 18 to 29 in good health. Some clones in this sample may be carry-over from other donors' samples. The chain combines TRBV29-1 with TRBJ1-2; D ambiguous. Sequences were obtained from naive CD4+ T cells from PBMCs. Subset reported: CD45RA+ positively selected. The CDR3 nucleotides read TGCAGCGCGAGGGCGGACTATGGCTACACCTTC. Translation gives CSARADYGYTF.